A selection of T cell receptor beta chains follows, all from one sample in a study of blood T cell repertoires in COVID-19. Profiling relied on immunoSEQ multiplex PCR, and the TCRdb table lists in-frame clones only, not all of them. This sample has around 140,000 clones, with about nine tenths found just once. Sequencing input: PBMCs or T cells enriched from blood (not recorded which). The source of these receptors is a man in his 60s who had recovered from COVID-19. The CDR3 runs from the conserved cysteine through the conserved F or W. A D gene is named only where the DNA matches it firmly. Some rows have no size entry. The others give once, few or many, or a class for an expanded clone.

CDR3nt: TGTGCCAGCAGTTTATGGTCAGATTCTAACTATGGCTACACCTTC
CDR3aa: CASSLWSDSNYGYTF
j_gene: TRBJ1-2
d_gene: -
abundance: -
v_gene: TRBV28

CDR3nt: TGTGCCAGCAGCTTAGCCGGGAGCCAGCAGTACTTC
CDR3aa: CASSLAGSQQYF
j_gene: TRBJ2-7
d_gene: -
abundance: once
v_gene: TRBV11-3

CDR3nt: TGTGCCAGCAGCTTGGAGGCGGCCCTAAGTGAGACCCAGTACTTC
CDR3aa: CASSLEAALSETQYF
j_gene: TRBJ2-5
d_gene: -
abundance: -
v_gene: TRBV5-8

CDR3nt: TGTGCCAGCAGCACCACAGGTTTTACCGGGGAGCTGTTTTTT
CDR3aa: CASSTTGFTGELFF
j_gene: TRBJ2-2
d_gene: -
abundance: -
v_gene: TRBV14

CDR3nt: TGTGCCTGGACCATAGGGGGTGTCTATGGCTACACCTTC
CDR3aa: CAWTIGGVYGYTF
j_gene: TRBJ1-2
d_gene: -
abundance: -
v_gene: TRBV30

CDR3nt: TGTGCCAGCAGCCCTTTCCCGGGACAGGGTTCCAATGAGCAGTTCTTC
CDR3aa: CASSPFPGQGSNEQFF
j_gene: TRBJ2-1
d_gene: TRBD1
abundance: -
v_gene: TRBV7-6

CDR3nt: TGTGCCAGCAGTGATACCGGCAGGAAGACTGGAAACACCATATATTTT
CDR3aa: CASSDTGRKTGNTIYF
j_gene: TRBJ1-3
d_gene: -
abundance: -
v_gene: TRBV2

CDR3nt: TGTGCCAGCAGCAAAGTTTCGGGACAGGGTGCACTTCGGCCCCAGCATTTT
CDR3aa: CASSKVSGQGALRPQHF
j_gene: TRBJ1-5
d_gene: -
abundance: few
v_gene: TRBV21-1

CDR3nt: TGCGCCAGCAGCTTGGGGACAGCCCAAGACTCCAGGGAGCAGTACTTC
CDR3aa: CASSLGTAQDSREQYF
j_gene: TRBJ2-7
d_gene: -
abundance: once
v_gene: TRBV5-1

CDR3nt: TGTGCCAGCAGCCAAGAACAGGGACATCAGCCCCAGCATTTT
CDR3aa: CASSQEQGHQPQHF
j_gene: TRBJ1-5
d_gene: -
abundance: -
v_gene: TRBV4-2